A selection of T cell receptor beta chains follows, all from one sample in a study of blood T cells in healthy people across ages. One entry per CDR3 protein, called by TCRdb with MiXCR from the 5' RACE reads. This table holds some 690,000 distinct CDR3 sequences, approximately 21% found once. The specimen was blood. The receptors come from a man between 65 and 85 years old in good health. Both conserved end residues are part of each CDR3. Each record gives: J gene, V gene, CDR3 length, D gene, clone size, CDR3 DNA, CDR3 protein. The D gene is left open where the match is weak. The size entry is marked missing in some rows and otherwise reads once, few, many or a size class.

TRBJ2-1 | TRBV15 | 12 | - | - | TGTGCCACCATGCGATCCTACAATGAGCAGTTCTTC | CATMRSYNEQFF
TRBJ2-1 | TRBV7-3 | 14 | TRBD2 | many | TGTGCCAGCAGCCCATCCGGGACTAACAATGAGCAGTTCTTC | CASSPSGTNNEQFF
TRBJ1-3 | TRBV11-2 | 16 | - | - | TGTGCCAGCAGCTTCCCCTCGTGGACAGCTGGAAACACCATATATTTT | CASSFPSWTAGNTIYF
TRBJ2-1 | TRBV3-1 | 15 | TRBD2 | - | TGTGCCAGCAGCCAAGATACAGCGGGAGCTAATGAGCAGTTCTTC | CASSQDTAGANEQFF
TRBJ2-6 | TRBV27 | 18 | - | few | TGTGCCAGCAGTATCCAGACGAGGGCTGATTCAGGGGCCAACGTCCTGACTTTC | CASSIQTRADSGANVLTF
TRBJ1-1 | TRBV4-1 | 16 | - | - | TGCGCCAGCAGATCGGACCAGCCCGGAGCGAACACTGAAGCTTTCTTT | CASRSDQPGANTEAFF
TRBJ2-3 | TRBV5-1 | 14 | - | many | TGCGCCAGCAGCTTCTTAGGTGCCACAGATACGCAGTATTTT | CASSFLGATDTQYF
TRBJ2-5 | TRBV20-1 | 14 | TRBD2 | few | TGCAGTGCCCACCGGACTAGCGGGATTAAGACCCAGTACTTC | CSAHRTSGIKTQYF
TRBJ1-4 | TRBV4-3 | 18 | TRBD1 | - | TGCGCCAGCAGCCTACGTCCCGTGGACAGGGCCCTTTTTGAAAAACTGTTTTTT | CASSLRPVDRALFEKLFF
TRBJ2-5 | TRBV27 | 12 | - | - | TGTGCCACCAGGCGGGGTCAAGAGACCCAGTACTTC | CATRRGQETQYF
TRBJ2-3 | TRBV19 | 18 | TRBD2 | many | TGTGCCAGTAGTATACATACTCCAGCGGGAGGGCTAAGAGATACGCAGTATTTT | CASSIHTPAGGLRDTQYF
TRBJ2-7 | TRBV19 | 14 | - | - | TGTGCCAGTAGTAAAGGCTGGGACAACTACGAGCAGTACTTC | CASSKGWDNYEQYF
TRBJ2-2 | TRBV7-2 | 15 | - | - | TGTGCCAGCAGCTTAGACCCAGGACGTACCGGGGAGCTGTTTTTT | CASSLDPGRTGELFF
TRBJ2-5 | TRBV29-1 | 12 | - | once | TGCAGCGTTGCCTCCTCCGTGGAGACCCAGTACTTC | CSVASSVETQYF
TRBJ2-3 | TRBV5-1 | 16 | - | - | TGCGCCAGCAGCTTGGAACAGGCGGAGTACACAGATACGCAGTATTTT | CASSLEQAEYTDTQYF
TRBJ2-2 | TRBV20-1 | 15 | - | few | TGCAGTGCGCCTATTTCGGGACTTACCACCGGGGAGCTGTTTTTT | CSAPISGLTTGELFF
TRBJ1-2 | TRBV11-1 | 14 | TRBD1 | - | TGTGCCAGCAGCCGCGGACAGGGCGGCTATGGCTACACCTTC | CASSRGQGGYGYTF
TRBJ2-3 | TRBV14 | 15 | - | few | TGTGCCAGCAGCCACGTCGGGGGTAGCACAGATACGCAGTATTTT | CASSHVGGSTDTQYF
TRBJ2-5 | TRBV2 | 14 | - | few | TGTGCCGGCAGGGTGGGCGGGACCCAAGAGACCCAGTACTTC | CAGRVGGTQETQYF
TRBJ2-3 | TRBV5-1 | 16 | TRBD2 | many | TGCGCCAGCAGCTTGGGTATTAGCGGGAATAAAGATACGCAGTATTTT | CASSLGISGNKDTQYF
TRBJ1-4 | TRBV5-1 | 14 | - | - | TGCGCCAGCAGCTTGTTGGTAGGGAATGAAAAACTGTTTTTT | CASSLLVGNEKLFF
TRBJ1-2 | TRBV7-2 | 14 | TRBD1 | - | TGTGCCAGCAGCTTCGCGGACAGGGGCTACGGCTACACCTTC | CASSFADRGYGYTF
TRBJ2-1 | TRBV5-1 | 18 | TRBD2 | - | TGCGCCAGCAGCCCAAGTGGGACTAGCGGGAGGGCCAGGAATGAGCAGTTCTTC | CASSPSGTSGRARNEQFF
TRBJ1-2 | TRBV29-1 | 14 | TRBD1 | few | TGCAGCGTTGCCCCAGGGGGCGCCGGCTATGGCTACACCTTC | CSVAPGGAGYGYTF
TRBJ2-7 | TRBV18 | 13 | - | - | TGTGCCAGCTCGCCCGAGTATACCTACGAGCAGTACTTC | CASSPEYTYEQYF
TRBJ2-5 | TRBV7-9 | 16 | - | few | TGTGCCAGCAGCTTACATGACTCGGAATACCAAGAGACCCAGTACTTC | CASSLHDSEYQETQYF
TRBJ2-1 | TRBV18 | 15 | - | - | TGTGCCAGCTCACCCGAACGGGAGAGCTACAATGAGCAGTTCTTC | CASSPERESYNEQFF
TRBJ2-6 | TRBV7-2 | 16 | - | - | TGTGCCAGCAGCTATGGTTTTGGTAGTGGGGCCAACGTCCTGACTTTC | CASSYGFGSGANVLTF
TRBJ1-4 | TRBV7-9 | 12 | - | - | TGTGCCAGCAGCTCGACAGTGAAAAAACTGTTTTTT | CASSSTVKKLFF
TRBJ2-1 | TRBV5-8 | 15 | - | few | TGTGCCAGCAGCTTTGGGAGGCGCTCCTACAATGAGCAGTTCTTC | CASSFGRRSYNEQFF
TRBJ1-3 | TRBV2 | 16 | - | - | TGTGCCAGCAGTCTTTTCCAGGAATCTTCTGGAAACACCATATATTTT | CASSLFQESSGNTIYF
TRBJ2-1 | TRBV7-2 | 14 | TRBD1 | few | TGTGCCAGCAGCTTAGGGACAGGGCACAATGAGCAGTTCTTC | CASSLGTGHNEQFF
TRBJ2-5 | TRBV12-3/TRBV12-4 | 15 | - | few | TGTGCCAGCAGTACCGATACAGGGCGTAAGGAGACCCAGTACTTC | CASSTDTGRKETQYF
TRBJ1-1 | TRBV5-5 | 12 | - | few | TGTGCCAGCAGCTTGGTGCAGGATGAAGCTTTCTTT | CASSLVQDEAFF
TRBJ1-3 | TRBV27 | 16 | - | few | TGTGCCAGCAGTCCCCGGGTTCAGAGCTCTGGAAACACCATATATTTT | CASSPRVQSSGNTIYF
TRBJ1-2 | TRBV27 | 13 | - | few | TGTGCCAGCAGCAGAACAGGGAGCATAGGCTACACCTTC | CASSRTGSIGYTF
TRBJ2-2 | TRBV5-1 | 16 | - | many | TGCGCCAGCAGCTCGTTACGGCTGATGAACACCGGGGAGCTGTTTTTT | CASSSLRLMNTGELFF
TRBJ1-5 | TRBV12-3/TRBV12-4 | 14 | TRBD1 | - | TGTGCCAGCAGGGGGACAGTTGACAATCAGCCCCAGCATTTT | CASRGTVDNQPQHF
TRBJ2-1 | TRBV28 | 13 | - | many | TGTGCCAGCAGTTTAACCTCCTACAATGAGCAGTTCTTC | CASSLTSYNEQFF
TRBJ2-1 | TRBV6-5 | 16 | - | - | TGTGCCAGCAGTTACTCAATACTAGCCCGGGCGAATGAGCAGTTCTTC | CASSYSILARANEQFF